Below are 19 T cell receptor beta chains sequenced from a single sample in a study of blood T cell repertoires in COVID-19. This table comes from immunoSEQ multiplex PCR, and its TCRdb copy is limited to in-frame clones, with some not included. The sample has around 68,000 clones, roughly 81% seen once; the top ten hold over 8.5%. Sequencing input: peripheral blood. These TCRs come from a human donor in a cohort sampled during active COVID-19.

The chain couples TRBV10-1 to TRBJ2-4; D not certain. The germline gives CDR1 WNHNN, CDR2 SYGVQD (reference sequence). This CDR3 is built from 14 residues. The CDR3 sequence is CVGVRALAKNIQYF. CDR3 in DNA: TGCGTTGGAGTCCGAGCCTTAGCCAAAAACATTCAGTACTTC.

This clone was recorded once. The gene calls are TRBV30 and TRBJ1-5; D remains unclear. The CDR3 runs to 14 residues. Trimming pared 1 base from V and 3 bases from J, leaving 10 bases between. Germline loops: CDR1 GTSNPN, CDR2 SVGIG (reference sequence). The CDR3 DNA follows: TGTGCCTGGAGTGGAGTAAGATTCAATCAGCCCCAGCATTTT. Translated, it gives CAWSGVRFNQPQHF.

The rearrangement uses TRBV5-1 and TRBJ2-7; TRBD1 matches 9 bases. Trimming removed 4 bases from V and 5 bases from J; junction bases left unmatched: 4. This CDR3 region has 13 residues. Germline V gives CDR1 SGHRS, CDR2 YFSETQ. The CDR3 loop reads CASSMGQGHEQYF. DNA for the CDR3: TGCGCCAGCAGCATGGGACAGGGCCACGAGCAGTACTTC.

The genes are TRBV6-5 and TRBJ1-5, with D unclear. There are 12 residues in the CDR3. Looked up from germline, CDR1 is MNHEY and CDR2 is SVGAGI. V was shortened by 7 bases and J by 2 bases, with 6 bases between the two germline ends. CDR3 DNA sequence: TGTGCCAGCAAATCGGGCAATCAGCCCCAGCATTTT. This codes for CASKSGNQPQHF.

This chain links TRBV27 with TRBJ2-7; 11 nucleotides align to TRBD1. Germline V lookup: CDR1 MNHEY, CDR2 SMNVEV (reference sequence). The CDR3 contains 15 residues. V lost 0 bases and J lost 4; bases outside the gene matches: 2. DNA for the CDR3: TGTGCCAGCAGTTTATCTGGACAGGGGGCTTACGAGCAGTACTTC. Translating gives CASSLSGQGAYEQYF.

J is TRBJ1-2 and V is TRBV5-6, with 10 bases aligning to TRBD1. Per germline, CDR1 SGHDT and CDR2 YYEEEE. CDR3 length equals 15 residues. J lost 3 bases, V lost 0 bases, and 2 bases had no gene match. CDR3 sequence (DNA): TGTGCCAGCAGCTTGGTAGGGACAGGGGACTATGGCTACACCTTC. Its translation: CASSLVGTGDYGYTF.

The CDR3 bases are TGTGCCAGCAGTTACTCAGGGACTAGCCGGGGGGAGCAGTACTTC. This sequence encodes CASSYSGTSRGEQYF. The chain links TRBV6-5 to TRBJ2-7, with 9 nucleotides matching TRBD2. In germline, CDR1 is MNHEY, CDR2 SVGAGI. This CDR3 contains 15 residues. V lost 0 bases to trimming and J lost 7 bases; unmatched junction nucleotides: 7.

In DNA form, the CDR3 reads TGTGCCAGTAGTATCCCGCCGGGTAGCCTAGCCAAAAACATTCAGTACTTC. It encodes CASSIPPGSLAKNIQYF. The rearrangement links TRBV19 to TRBJ2-4; no firm D call. Trimming took 3 bases from V and 0 from J, leaving 15 bases between them. The CDR3 totals 17 residues. CDR1 is LNHDA, CDR2 SQIVND, per germline (reference sequence).

The V gene is TRBV3-1 (or the pseudogene TRBV3-2), the J gene TRBJ2-1, with 8 bases identical to TRBD2. V dropped 4 bases and J dropped 5; count of bases not matched to a gene: 10. This CDR3 has 16 residues. CDR1 LGHDT and CDR2 YNNKEL come from the germline V gene (reference sequence). The CDR3 DNA is TGTGCCAGCAGCCCCTGGGGGAGCGGGGGTAACAATGAGCAGTTCTTC. Protein product: CASSPWGSGGNNEQFF.

CDR3 protein: CASSSPRDTRSSGANVLTF. The DNA for the CDR3 is TGTGCCAGCAGTTCCCCCCGGGACACAAGAAGCTCTGGGGCCAACGTCCTGACTTTC. The chain has TRBV28 and TRBJ2-6; D is perhaps TRBD1 (6 bases). CDR1 is MDHEN, CDR2 SYDVKM, per germline. This CDR3 is built from 19 residues. V shed 4 bases and J shed 0 bases, with 19 bases lying between them.

Regarding this clone: Other DNA sequences within the sample encode an identical CDR3. The chain has TRBV28 and TRBJ2-3; TRBD1 is a possible D gene (5 bases). CDR3 size: 13 residues. V was clipped by 6 bases and J by 0 bases, with 7 bases between them. CDR1 is MDHEN, CDR2 SYDVKM, per germline. The CDR3 sequence: CASSSGSTDTQYF. CDR3 nucleotide sequence: TGTGCCAGCAGCTCAGGGAGCACAGATACGCAGTATTTT.

The chain is built from TRBV7-8 and TRBJ1-2; D uncertain. Per germline, CDR1 SGHVS and CDR2 FQNEAQ. V dropped 4 bases and J dropped 4 bases, with 16 bases sitting between them. The CDR3 sequence is 15 residues long. CDR3 sequence: CASSSSQDTPYGYTF. The DNA for the CDR3 is TGTGCCAGCAGCTCCTCTCAAGACACCCCCTATGGCTACACCTTC.

This clone was detected a few times. This chain connects TRBV7-9 to TRBJ1-2, with 8 bases fitting TRBD1. This CDR3 spans 13 amino acids. V lost 6 bases and J lost 8; bases outside the gene matches: 8. Germline V lookup: CDR1 SEHNR, CDR2 FQNEAQ (reference sequence). The CDR3, as DNA: TGTGCCAGCAGTGCCGGACAGGGAGGGGGCTACACCTTC. Protein sequence: CASSAGQGGGYTF.

This clone turned up a few times. The genes are TRBV4-2 and TRBJ2-4; 13 bases match TRBD2. Germline-derived CDR1 and CDR2 are LGHNA and YNFKEQ. Unmatched junction bases numbered 5, after V lost 3 bases and J lost 6 bases. This CDR3 is 16 amino acids long. The CDR3 loop is CASSHGLAGEGNIQYF. In DNA, the CDR3 is TGTGCCAGCAGCCACGGACTAGCGGGAGAGGGAAACATTCAGTACTTC.

V gene TRBV12-3 or TRBV12-4 combines with J gene TRBJ1-2; weak D call: TRBD1 (6 bases). CDR3 length: 12 amino acids. Trimming left V 3 bases short and J 4 bases short, with 6 bases between. The CDR3 reads CASSLDSYGYTF. For the CDR3, the DNA is TGTGCCAGCAGTTTGGACAGCTATGGCTACACCTTC.

In this sample, this clone turned up a few times. The rearrangement links TRBV11-2 to TRBJ1-1, with D possibly being TRBD1 (5 bases). There are 14 residues in the CDR3. Germline CDR1 and CDR2: SGHAT and FQNNGV. V was pared by 2 bases and J by 9 bases, with 16 bases between. The CDR3, as DNA: TGTGCCAGCAGCTTAAATGGGGCTGACCTTAAAGCTTTCTTT. This sequence encodes CASSLNGADLKAFF.

The chain is built from TRBV5-5 and TRBJ2-5; TRBD1 is a possible D gene (8 bases). Germline CDR1 reads SGHKS; CDR2 reads YYEKEE (reference sequence). CDR3 length equals 17 residues. Trimming cost V 2 bases and J 9 bases, with 26 bases left between them. The CDR3 sequence: CASSFRPRQGRVEAQYF. Written as DNA, the CDR3 is TGTGCCAGCAGCTTTCGGCCTCGACAGGGGAGGGTTGAGGCCCAGTACTTC.

This clone was counted only a few times. V is TRBV10-3 and J is TRBJ2-3; possibly TRBD2 for D (5 bases). The CDR3 totals 14 residues. The ends were cut back, 6 bases at V and 3 bases at J, with 13 bases in the middle. Germline CDR1 and CDR2: ENHRY and SYGVKD. CDR3 DNA: TGTGCCATCAGCCAAAGGGAGCGGACAGATACGCAGTATTTT. Amino acid sequence: CAISQRERTDTQYF.

The chain has TRBV18 and TRBJ2-3; TRBD2 is a possible D gene (6 bases). The CDR3 is 14 residues long. Germline V CDR1 and CDR2: KGHSH, LQKENI. Trimming pared 6 bases from V and 1 base from J, leaving 11 bases between. DNA for the CDR3: TGTGCCAGCTCTCGCGGGGCGGGCACAGATACGCAGTATTTT. It yields the protein CASSRGAGTDTQYF.